Following are 14 T cell receptor beta chains from one sample sequenced in a study of blood T cell repertoires in COVID-19. Profiling relied on immunoSEQ multiplex PCR, and the TCRdb table lists in-frame clones only, not all of them. The data contain over 300,000 clones, 70% to 90% of them singletons. Sequences were obtained from PBMCs or T cells enriched from blood (not recorded which). These receptors came from a man aged 25-45 years who had recovered from COVID-19.

The chain has TRBV19 and TRBJ1-5; 8 bases agree with TRBD1. There are 16 residues in the CDR3. V trimming: 2 bases; J trimming: 5 bases; junction bases outside the gene matches: 8. The germline V gene encodes CDR1 LNHDA and CDR2 SQIVND (reference sequence). CDR3 in amino acids: CASSIPRQGAHQPQHF. The DNA for the CDR3 is TGTGCCAGTAGTATACCCCGGCAGGGGGCTCATCAGCCCCAGCATTTT.

The chain carries TRBV6-2 or TRBV6-3 and TRBJ1-2; D ambiguous. V was trimmed by 0 bases and J by 0 bases, leaving 11 bases between them. CDR1 and CDR2 from the germline V gene are MNHEY and SVGEGT. The CDR3 loop spans 16 amino acids. The CDR3 here is CASSYSAGRTNYGYTF. In DNA, the CDR3 is TGTGCCAGCAGTTACTCGGCGGGCAGGACTAACTATGGCTACACCTTC.

This clone was recorded once. This chain's CDR3 is CASSVATENYGYTF. The CDR3 bases are TGTGCCAGCAGCGTAGCTACAGAAAACTATGGCTACACCTTC. The chain employs TRBV9 and TRBJ1-2; D gene ambiguous. This CDR3 region has 14 residues. V lost 0 bases and J lost 2, with 8 bases in between. Germline V gene data show CDR1 as SGDLS and CDR2 as YYNGEE.

The CDR3: CASSIQKDTGELFF. The CDR3 nucleotides read TGTGCCAGCAGTATACAGAAAGACACCGGGGAGCTGTTTTTT. The J gene is TRBJ2-2, the V gene TRBV9; no clear D gene. The V gene lost 5 bases and the J gene lost 3 bases, with 11 bases spanning the gap. The CDR3 has 14 amino acids. CDR1 is SGDLS and CDR2 is YYNGEE in the germline V gene.

CDR3 sequence: CASSQTGTQETQYF. DNA for the CDR3: TGTGCCAGCAGCCAGACAGGGACACAAGAGACCCAGTACTTC. This chain joins TRBV5-6 and TRBJ2-5; 7 nucleotides agree with TRBD1. The CDR3 contains 14 residues. V was pared by 4 bases and J by 2 bases, with 5 bases of the junction left unmatched. Germline loops: CDR1 SGHDT, CDR2 YYEEEE. The whole variable domain, remainder taken from reference TRBV5-6 and TRBJ2-5, is DAGVTQSPTHLIKTRGQQVTLRCSPKSGHDTVSWYQQALGQGPQFIFQYYEEEERQRGNFPDRFSGHQFPNYSSELNVNALLLGDSALYLCASSQTGTQETQYFGPGTRLLVL.

The chain has TRBV15 and TRBJ2-1, with TRBD1 matching 7 bases. CDR3 length: 15 residues. J was trimmed by 7 bases and V by 0 bases; bases with no gene match: 6. CDR1 and CDR2 (germline): LNHNV, YYDKDF (reference sequence). The CDR3 DNA follows: TGTGCCACCAGCAGAGAAACAGGGGTAAGGAATGAGCAGTTCTTC. Its translation is CATSRETGVRNEQFF.

This clone was found a few times. This chain uses TRBV5-4 with TRBJ1-3; possibly TRBD1 for D (6 bases). The CDR3 contains 15 residues. Trimming left V 4 bases short and J 1 base short, with 12 bases between. Germline values: CDR1 SGHNT, CDR2 YYREEE (reference sequence). CDR3 bases: TGTGCCAGCAGCCAGGGGAACCCATCTGGAAACACCATATATTTT. It specifies CASSQGNPSGNTIYF.

This clone was counted only a few times. This rearrangement joins TRBV30 to TRBJ2-3, with 8 bases matching TRBD2. V gave up 3 bases and J gave up 7 bases; unmatched junction bases: 9. CDR3 length: 14 amino acids. Germline lookup yields CDR1 GTSNPN and CDR2 SVGIG (reference sequence). CDR3 residues: CAWRSRGGMNTQYF. The CDR3 DNA reads TGTGCCTGGAGGTCTCGCGGGGGGATGAATACGCAGTATTTT.

This clone showed up just a few times. The gene calls are TRBV19 and TRBJ1-1, with 8 bases identical to TRBD1. V lost 2 bases to trimming and J lost 4 bases; unmatched junction nucleotides: 3. The CDR3 spans 14 residues. Germline values: CDR1 LNHDA, CDR2 SQIVND (reference sequence). The DNA of the CDR3 is TGTGCCAGTAGTATACAGGGGGCAGGCACTGAAGCTTTCTTT. It encodes CASSIQGAGTEAFF.

The chain recombines TRBV6-5 with TRBJ2-7; D gene uncertain. The germline gives CDR1 MNHEY, CDR2 SVGAGI. The CDR3 is 11 residues long. V lost 7 bases and J 10 bases, leaving 14 bases between the germline ends. CDR3 sequence (DNA): TGTGCCAGCATGGAGACCCCCCCACAGTACTTC. Protein: CASMETPPQYF.

The chain is built from TRBV5-4 and TRBJ2-7; possible D gene TRBD1, 5 bases. The CDR3 sequence is 12 residues long. Trimming removed 0 bases from V and 10 bases from J, with 11 bases in between. Per the germline V gene, CDR1 is SGHNT and CDR2 is YYREEE (reference sequence). Here the CDR3 DNA reads TGTGCCAGCAGCTTGGAAGGGGCGATCCAGTACTTC. Its protein product is CASSLEGAIQYF.

This chain uses TRBV9 with TRBJ1-6; D might be TRBD1 (5 bases). This CDR3 has 19 amino acids. The V and J ends lost 4 bases and 0 bases respectively, with 20 bases between them. CDR1 is SGDLS and CDR2 is YYNGEE in the germline V gene. The CDR3 region is CASSSPIQAFSSYNSPLHF. The DNA of the CDR3 is TGTGCCAGCAGCTCTCCAATACAGGCCTTCAGCTCCTATAATTCACCCCTCCACTTT.

The chain combines TRBV9 with TRBJ1-2, with D hard to call. The CDR3 extends over 15 amino acids. The germline V and J ends were trimmed by 2 bases and 4 bases, with 15 bases remaining between them. Germline CDR1 SGDLS, CDR2 YYNGEE. This chain's CDR3 is CASSVSGGETYGYTF. CDR3 in DNA: TGTGCCAGCAGCGTGTCGGGTGGGGAGACCTATGGCTACACCTTC.

This clone was counted only a few times. The chain uses TRBV7-9 and TRBJ2-2; TRBD2 matches at 8 bases. Germline V gene lookup returns CDR1 SEHNR and CDR2 FQNEAQ (reference sequence). The CDR3 covers 16 residues. Germline trimming cut 5 bases from V and 0 bases from J; bases unmatched to any gene: 5. The CDR3 loop reads CASSPGSGANTGELFF. The CDR3 DNA sequence: TGTGCCAGCAGCCCCGGTAGCGGGGCGAACACCGGGGAGCTGTTTTTT.